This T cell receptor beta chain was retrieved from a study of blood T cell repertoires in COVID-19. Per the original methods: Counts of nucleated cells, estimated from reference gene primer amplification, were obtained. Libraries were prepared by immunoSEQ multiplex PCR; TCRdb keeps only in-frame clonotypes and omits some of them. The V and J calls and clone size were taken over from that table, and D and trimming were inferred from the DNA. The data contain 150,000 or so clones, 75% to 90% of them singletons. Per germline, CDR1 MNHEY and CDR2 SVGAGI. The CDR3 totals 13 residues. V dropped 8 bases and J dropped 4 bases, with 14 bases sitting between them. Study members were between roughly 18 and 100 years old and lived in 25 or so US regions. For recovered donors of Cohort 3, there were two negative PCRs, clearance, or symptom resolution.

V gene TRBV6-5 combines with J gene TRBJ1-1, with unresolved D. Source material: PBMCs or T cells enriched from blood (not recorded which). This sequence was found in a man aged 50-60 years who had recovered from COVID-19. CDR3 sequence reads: CASLVREGTEAFF. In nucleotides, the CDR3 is TGTGCCAGCCTGGTGAGGGAGGGCACTGAAGCTTTCTTT.